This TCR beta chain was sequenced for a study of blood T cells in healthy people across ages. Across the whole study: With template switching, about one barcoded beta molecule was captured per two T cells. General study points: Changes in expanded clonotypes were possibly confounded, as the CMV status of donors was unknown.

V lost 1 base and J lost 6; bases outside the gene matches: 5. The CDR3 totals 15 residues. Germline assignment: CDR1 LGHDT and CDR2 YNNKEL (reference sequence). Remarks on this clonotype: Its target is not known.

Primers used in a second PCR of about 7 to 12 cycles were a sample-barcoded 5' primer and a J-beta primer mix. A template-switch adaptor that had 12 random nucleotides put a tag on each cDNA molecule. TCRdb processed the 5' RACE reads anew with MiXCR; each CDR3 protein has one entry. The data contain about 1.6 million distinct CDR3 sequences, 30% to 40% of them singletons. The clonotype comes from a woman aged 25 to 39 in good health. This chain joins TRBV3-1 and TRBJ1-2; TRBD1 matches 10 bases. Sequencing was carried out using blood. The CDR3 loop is CASSQAGTGDDGYTF. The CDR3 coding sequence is TGTGCCAGCAGCCAAGCCGGGACAGGGGATGATGGCTACACCTTC.